The present T cell receptor beta chain was sequenced within a study of liver allograft versus peripheral blood T cells. Overall study context: T cell receptor repertoires in transplanted livers were compared with those in recipients' peripheral blood.

This clonotype was seen a handful of times. Its matching antigen is unknown. The germline V gene has CDR1 SGHNT and CDR2 YYREEE (reference sequence). Trimming shortened V by 2 bases and J by 0 bases, and 9 bases separated the two germline ends. The CDR3 has 14 residues. Notes on the study in general: Liver allografts reportedly held T cell receptor repertoires unlike those in peripheral blood.

TCRdb processed the reads anew with MiXCR; each CDR3 protein has one entry. The sample carries about 13,000 distinct CDR3 sequences, approximately 17% recorded once. The chain joins TRBV5-4 to TRBJ2-7; no reliable D call. The sequence was obtained from a human patient who had a liver transplant. Some T cells may be graft donor cells. The CDR3 loop reads CASSFGPDSYEQYF. CDR3 DNA: TGTGCCAGCAGCTTCGGACCAGACTCCTACGAGCAGTACTTC.